This TCR beta chain derives from a study of cytomegalovirus exposure and HLA in healthy donors. PCR amplification relied on 60 Vbeta primers (plus 13 Jbeta primers). The data were produced by immunoSEQ multiplex PCR, yet TCRdb's version contains in-frame clones alone and is incomplete. The profile shows some 140,000 clones, approximately 80% of them singletons. Germline V lookup: CDR1 KGHSH, CDR2 LQKENI. CDR3 length: 12 residues. V was shortened by 5 bases and J by 3 bases, with 8 bases between the two germline ends. The source of this sequence is a female donor in good health and CMV-seropositive. The V gene is TRBV18, the J gene TRBJ2-7, with D perhaps TRBD1 (5 bases). Material for sequencing was PBMCs. The CDR3 spells CASSDRFYEQYF. CDR3 sequence (DNA): TGTGCCAGCTCAGACAGATTCTACGAGCAGTACTTC.